This TCR beta chain is drawn from a study of cytomegalovirus exposure and HLA in healthy donors. General study findings and limits: Highly shared sequence variants in one cluster were likely a sequencing artifact. Differences between HLA loci emerged in a later analysis of TCR association rates, with DRB1 most and HLA-C fewest. Later genetic work tied a missense DCLRE1C variant to beta-chain V and J trimming.

The PCR employed 60 Vbeta primers together with 13 Jbeta primers. Measured with immunoSEQ multiplex PCR; TCRdb has only the in-frame clones, and not every one. The repertoire has roughly 150,000 clones, about three quarters of them found once; the top ten carry around 9.3%. Donors likely had unrecorded immune exposures despite being nominally healthy when sampled. Regarding this clone: Its antigen is as yet unknown.

The CDR3 totals 12 residues. Germline values: CDR1 SGHAT, CDR2 FQDESV (reference sequence). V lost 5 bases, J lost 7 bases, and 11 bases lay in between. This chain links TRBV11-1 with TRBJ1-2, with D possibly matching TRBD1 (5 bases). The clonotype comes from a man aged 25 to 40 in good health and CMV-seropositive. The sample comprised PBMCs. This chain's CDR3 is CASSGMGPGYTF. In DNA, the CDR3 is TGTGCCAGCAGCGGCATGGGGCCTGGCTACACCTTC.